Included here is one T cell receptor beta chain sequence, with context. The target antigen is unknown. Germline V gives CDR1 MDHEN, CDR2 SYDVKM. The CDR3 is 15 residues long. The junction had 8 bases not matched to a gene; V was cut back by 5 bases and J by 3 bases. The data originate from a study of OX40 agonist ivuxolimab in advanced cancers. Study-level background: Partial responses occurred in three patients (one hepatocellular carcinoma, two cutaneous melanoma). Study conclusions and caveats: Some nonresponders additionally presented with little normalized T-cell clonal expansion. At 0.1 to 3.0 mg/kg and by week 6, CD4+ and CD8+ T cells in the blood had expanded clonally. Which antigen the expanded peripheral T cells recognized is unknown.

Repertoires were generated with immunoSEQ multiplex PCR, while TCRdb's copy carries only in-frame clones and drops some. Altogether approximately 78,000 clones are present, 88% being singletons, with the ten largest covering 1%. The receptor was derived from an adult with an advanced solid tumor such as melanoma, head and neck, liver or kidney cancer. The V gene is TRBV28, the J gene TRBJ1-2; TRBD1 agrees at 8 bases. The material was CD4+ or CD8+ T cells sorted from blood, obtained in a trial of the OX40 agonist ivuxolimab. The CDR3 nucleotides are TGTGCCAGCAGTGCTCCAGGACAGGGCCACTATGGCTACACCTTC. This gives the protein CASSAPGQGHYGYTF.